Below are 27 T cell receptor beta chains sequenced from a single sample in a study of cytomegalovirus exposure and HLA in healthy donors. PCR was performed using 60 Vbeta and 13 Jbeta primers. Assay used: immunoSEQ multiplex PCR; TCRdb lists only in-frame clones, some missing. The sample holds around 150,000 clones; about four fifths are singletons and the top ten take over 2%. The sequenced material came from PBMCs. These receptors all come from a man aged 25-40 years in good health and CMV-seronegative.

The chain employs TRBV2 and TRBJ1-2, with D possibly matching TRBD1 (6 bases). The V and J ends lost 3 bases and 4 bases respectively, with 15 bases between them. This CDR3 is built from 15 residues. Per the germline V gene, CDR1 is SNHLY and CDR2 is FYNNEI. The CDR3 DNA reads TGTGCCAGCAGTGATATGGACAGAGGGATCTATGGCTACACCTTC. Amino acids: CASSDMDRGIYGYTF.

Only a few counts were recorded for this clone. V usage is TRBV7-3 and J usage is TRBJ2-3, with 14 bases lining up with TRBD2. The CDR3 runs 15 residues. The trim removed 5 bases at V and 5 bases at J, leaving 3 bases unmatched. In germline, CDR1 is SGHTA, CDR2 FQGTGA. The CDR3 DNA sequence: TGTGCCAGCAGCCCCGGGACTAGCGGGAGAGATACGCAGTATTTT. Translated, it gives CASSPGTSGRDTQYF.

This clone was counted many times. The chain combines TRBV11-2 with TRBJ1-1, with a tentative D call TRBD1 (6 bases). CDR1 and CDR2 from the germline V gene are SGHAT and FQNNGV. V gave up 5 bases and J gave up 11 bases, with 21 bases separating them. This CDR3 region has 14 residues. CDR3 in amino acids: CASSRGTGTMNAFF. The CDR3 nucleotides read TGTGCCAGCAGCCGCGGTACAGGGACGATGAACGCTTTCTTT.

This clone was seen just once. The chain employs TRBV29-1 and TRBJ2-7; D not resolved. Trimming removed 4 bases from V and 2 bases from J, with 9 bases in between. Germline-derived CDR1 and CDR2 are SQVTM and ANQGSEA. The CDR3 extends over 12 amino acids. DNA for the CDR3: TGCAGCGTTGGGGCCTCAGCCTACGAGCAGTACTTC. This sequence encodes CSVGASAYEQYF.

The chain combines TRBV6-5 with TRBJ2-1; the match to TRBD2 covers 7 bases. The germline CDR1 and CDR2 sequences are MNHEY and SVGAGI. V gave up 6 bases and J gave up 12 bases; unmatched junction bases: 17. This CDR3 is 15 amino acids long. The CDR3: CASRSARTRERGQFF. As DNA, the CDR3 is TGTGCCAGCAGATCGGCCCGGACTAGAGAAAGGGGGCAGTTCTTC.

This rearrangement joins TRBV29-1 to TRBJ2-3; TRBD2 matches at 10 bases. The CDR3 sequence is 15 residues long. In germline, CDR1 is SQVTM, CDR2 ANQGSEA. J gave up 3 bases and V 5 bases, and 8 bases lay outside the gene matches. The CDR3 DNA reads as TGCAGCGTTCCTCTACTAGCGGGACGAACAGATACGCAGTATTTT. It specifies CSVPLLAGRTDTQYF.

This clone turned up a few times. The chain joins TRBV5-5 to TRBJ1-2; 10 bases are shared with TRBD1. The V and J ends lost 0 bases and 7 bases, in that order; junction bases with no gene match: 6. Germline CDR1 SGHKS, CDR2 YYEKEE (reference sequence). This CDR3 has 15 residues. CDR3 nucleotides: TGTGCCAGCAGCTTGGGGGGACAGGGGACTGGTGGCTACACCTTC. Translating it yields CASSLGGQGTGGYTF.

This clone has a single count. The J gene is TRBJ1-2, the V gene TRBV6-1, with D maybe TRBD1 (6 bases). CDR1 MNHNS and CDR2 SASEGT come from the germline V gene. This CDR3 has 14 residues. V was clipped by 8 bases and J by 8 bases, with 21 bases between them. CDR3 DNA sequence: TGTGCCAGCTACCCGGGGGGGGCGTGGGAAGGCTACACCTTC. Translated: CASYPGGAWEGYTF.

On this clone: This specimen includes other DNA sequences encoding the same CDR3. The chain recombines TRBV5-1 with TRBJ1-1, with 7 bases that match TRBD1. Germline V gene data show CDR1 as SGHRS and CDR2 as YFSETQ. The V segment lost 4 bases and the J segment 0 bases; nucleotides outside the gene matches: 6. The CDR3 runs 15 residues. The CDR3, as DNA: TGCGCCAGCAGCCTGACAGGGACAATGAACACTGAAGCTTTCTTT. Its protein is CASSLTGTMNTEAFF.

This chain joins TRBV9 and TRBJ2-1, with a possible D match to TRBD2 (5 bases). CDR3 size: 16 residues. CDR1 and CDR2 (germline): SGDLS, YYNGEE. V lost 2 bases, J lost 0 bases, and 12 bases lay in between. CDR3 protein: CASSVTGSTSYNEQFF. The CDR3, as DNA: TGTGCCAGCAGCGTCACGGGGAGTACCTCCTACAATGAGCAGTTCTTC.

The rearrangement links TRBV5-8 to TRBJ2-7; 8 nucleotides agree with TRBD1. The V gene end was trimmed by 4 bases and the J gene end by 2 bases; junction bases not matched to a gene: 14. This CDR3 contains 17 residues. Per germline, CDR1 SGHTS and CDR2 YDEGEE. CDR3 DNA: TGTGCCAGCAGCGGAAAGGGACAGGCCTACGTTACCTACGAGCAGTACTTC. Its translation is CASSGKGQAYVTYEQYF.

The chain recombines TRBV7-8 with TRBJ1-4, with D maybe TRBD1 (6 bases). Between the trimmed V and J ends, which lost 5 bases and 3 bases, there was a span of 22 bases. There are 18 residues in the CDR3. Germline V gives CDR1 SGHVS, CDR2 FQNEAQ. For the CDR3, the DNA is TGTGCCAGCAGCCCCCAAAGGGACATTCCCCAGTCTAATGAAAAACTGTTTTTT. This gives the protein CASSPQRDIPQSNEKLFF. The full variable domain, its missing parts supplied by reference TRBV7-8 and TRBJ1-4, is GAGVSQSPRYKVAKRGQDVALRCDPISGHVSLFWYQQALGQGPEFLTYFQNEAQLDKSGLPSDRFFAERPEGSVSTLKIQRTQQEDSAVYLCASSPQRDIPQSNEKLFFGSGTQLSVL.

This clone was recorded a few times. The chain has TRBV5-1 and TRBJ1-1; D possibly corresponds to TRBD1 (6 bases). Germline CDR1 and CDR2: SGHRS and YFSETQ. Trimming removed 4 bases at V and 1 base at J, with 20 bases between. This CDR3 contains 17 residues. DNA of the CDR3: TGCGCCAGCAGCGCACTCCCACAGGGAACCAGGAACACTGAAGCTTTCTTT. It yields the protein CASSALPQGTRNTEAFF.

The J gene is TRBJ2-7, the V gene TRBV9, with 8 bases fitting TRBD1. CDR3 length: 16 amino acids. Unmatched junction bases numbered 9, after V lost 0 bases and J lost 4 bases. Germline V gene data show CDR1 as SGDLS and CDR2 as YYNGEE. CDR3 loop: CASSVAAGGAMYEQYF. The CDR3 DNA follows: TGTGCCAGCAGCGTAGCGGCAGGGGGCGCAATGTACGAGCAGTACTTC.

The table lists this clone with a few counts. The CDR3 loop reads CASSQDAETSQFF. CDR3 DNA sequence: TGCGCCAGCAGCCAAGATGCGGAGACTAGTCAGTTCTTC. The chain carries TRBV4-1 and TRBJ2-1, with D perhaps matching TRBD2 (6 bases). Trimming removed 0 bases from V and 13 bases from J, with 13 bases in between. CDR3 length: 13 residues. The germline V gene encodes CDR1 MGHRA and CDR2 YSYEKL.

The V call is TRBV2, the J call TRBJ2-7; 8 positions agree with TRBD1. Germline V CDR1 and CDR2: SNHLY, FYNNEI. The V gene end was trimmed by 5 bases and the J gene end by 1 base; junction bases not matched to a gene: 13. The CDR3 sequence is 17 residues long. The CDR3 sequence: CASSYDRGPRKSYEQYF. The CDR3, as DNA: TGTGCCAGCAGTTACGACAGGGGCCCCAGGAAGTCCTACGAGCAGTACTTC.

The gene calls are TRBV28 and TRBJ2-6, with a weak D call TRBD2 (5 bases). The CDR3 has 13 residues. V was shortened by 3 bases and J by 9 bases, with 9 bases between the two germline ends. CDR1 MDHEN and CDR2 SYDVKM come from the germline V gene. The CDR3 is CASSFAGFNVLTF. The CDR3 DNA reads as TGTGCCAGCAGTTTCGCGGGTTTCAACGTCCTGACTTTC. Full variable domain (outside the CDR3, taken from reference TRBV28 and TRBJ2-6): DVKVTQSSRYLVKRTGEKVFLECVQDMDHENMFWYRQDPGLGLRLIYFSYDVKMKEKGDIPEGYSVSREKKERFSLILESASTNQTSMYLCASSFAGFNVLTFGAGSRLTVL.

The rearrangement links TRBV11-2 to TRBJ1-2; D is undetermined. The CDR3 consists of 13 residues. Trimming removed 7 bases at V and 8 bases at J, with 17 bases between. Germline CDR1 SGHAT, CDR2 FQNNGV. DNA for the CDR3: TGTGCCAGCACCCAACCCAGTTCGGGGGGCTACACCTTC. This encodes CASTQPSSGGYTF.

This chain joins TRBV11-2 and TRBJ2-7; 8 bases map to TRBD1. The germline gives CDR1 SGHAT, CDR2 FQNNGV. J lost 9 bases, V lost 0 bases, and 7 bases had no gene match. This CDR3 has 14 amino acids. For the CDR3, the DNA is TGTGCCAGCAGCTTAGATCTAGGCAGGGGGCGGCAGTACTTC. Residues: CASSLDLGRGRQYF.

This clone has a single count. CDR3 residues: CASSRRGGQGVSEAFF. CDR3 DNA: TGTGCCAGCTCCAGGAGGGGGGGACAGGGGGTTTCTGAAGCTTTCTTT. The chain joins TRBV7-9 to TRBJ1-1, with 11 nucleotides matching TRBD1. The V gene's germline CDR1 is SEHNR and CDR2 FQNEAQ (reference sequence). Trimming at V came to 8 bases and at J to 6 bases, leaving 14 bases not matched to a gene. There are 16 residues in the CDR3.

The rearrangement joins TRBV6-6 to TRBJ1-4; tentative D call: TRBD1 (6 bases). Germline values: CDR1 MNHNY, CDR2 SVGAGI (reference sequence). There are 15 residues in the CDR3. Trimming took off 6 bases at V and 8 bases at J, with 19 bases between the two ends. CDR3 residues: CASRPNRVSWEKLFF. The CDR3 coding sequence is TGTGCCAGCAGGCCGAACAGGGTATCTTGGGAAAAACTGTTTTTT.

V usage is TRBV19 and J usage is TRBJ1-5; 9 bases are shared with TRBD1. V gave up 5 bases and J gave up 4 bases; unmatched junction bases: 0. The CDR3 runs 13 residues. Germline assignment: CDR1 LNHDA and CDR2 SQIVND (reference sequence). The CDR3 is CASSDRGNQPQHF. The CDR3 coding sequence is TGTGCCAGTAGTGACAGGGGGAATCAGCCCCAGCATTTT.

This chain uses TRBV5-4 with TRBJ1-4; D not certain. The V end was cut by 0 bases, the J end by 8 bases, with 14 bases between. The CDR3 totals 15 residues. Germline-derived CDR1 and CDR2 are SGHNT and YYREEE (reference sequence). CDR3 DNA sequence: TGTGCCAGCAGCTTGGCAGGTGTGGGCGGGGAAAAACTGTTTTTT. As protein: CASSLAGVGGEKLFF.

This clone has only a few counts. Other DNA variants within this sample encode the same CDR3. The chain recombines TRBV5-1 with TRBJ1-1; D possibly corresponds to TRBD1 (6 bases). V lost 4 bases, J lost 8 bases, and 12 bases lay in between. CDR1 and CDR2 from the germline V gene are SGHRS and YFSETQ. The CDR3 is 12 residues long. CDR3 coding DNA: TGCGCCAGCAGCCCCGAAACAGGGGAAGCTTTCTTT. Its protein is CASSPETGEAFF.

V and J are TRBV2 and TRBJ2-5; 9 nucleotides align to TRBD1. This CDR3 is built from 13 residues. In germline, CDR1 is SNHLY, CDR2 FYNNEI. Trimming at V came to 9 bases and at J to 2 bases, leaving 4 bases not matched to a gene. The CDR3 protein is CASGQGRQETQYF. DNA for the CDR3: TGTGCCAGTGGACAGGGGAGGCAAGAGACCCAGTACTTC.

The J gene is TRBJ2-7, the V gene TRBV28; no clear D gene. Deletions cut 5 bases from V and 6 bases from J, with 20 bases between. The germline gives CDR1 MDHEN, CDR2 SYDVKM. The CDR3 length is 15 residues. CDR3 residues: CASSLGGPNDPEQYF. The CDR3 nucleotides are TGTGCCAGCAGTCTTGGCGGCCCTAATGATCCCGAGCAGTACTTC.

This sequence joins TRBV7-8 and TRBJ2-7; possibly TRBD1 for D (6 bases). Trimming removed 8 bases from V and 6 bases from J, with 26 bases in between. The CDR3 contains 16 residues. Germline-derived CDR1 and CDR2 are SGHVS and FQNEAQ. The CDR3 region is CASYGSDRQAGAEQYF. Here the CDR3 DNA reads TGTGCCAGCTATGGGAGCGATAGACAGGCGGGCGCCGAGCAGTACTTC.